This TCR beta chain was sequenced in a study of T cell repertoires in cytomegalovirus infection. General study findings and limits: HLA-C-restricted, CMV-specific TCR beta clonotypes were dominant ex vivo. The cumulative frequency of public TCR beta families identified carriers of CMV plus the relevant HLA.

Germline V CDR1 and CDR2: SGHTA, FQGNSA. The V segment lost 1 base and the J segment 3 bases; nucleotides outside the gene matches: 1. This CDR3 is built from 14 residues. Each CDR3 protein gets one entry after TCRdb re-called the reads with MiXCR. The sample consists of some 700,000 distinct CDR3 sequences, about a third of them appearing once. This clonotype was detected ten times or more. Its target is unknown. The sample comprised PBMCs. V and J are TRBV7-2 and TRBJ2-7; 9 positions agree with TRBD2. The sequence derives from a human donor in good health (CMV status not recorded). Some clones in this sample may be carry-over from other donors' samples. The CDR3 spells CASSLGSGSYEQYF. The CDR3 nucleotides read TGTGCCAGCAGCTTAGGTAGCGGGAGCTACGAGCAGTACTTC.